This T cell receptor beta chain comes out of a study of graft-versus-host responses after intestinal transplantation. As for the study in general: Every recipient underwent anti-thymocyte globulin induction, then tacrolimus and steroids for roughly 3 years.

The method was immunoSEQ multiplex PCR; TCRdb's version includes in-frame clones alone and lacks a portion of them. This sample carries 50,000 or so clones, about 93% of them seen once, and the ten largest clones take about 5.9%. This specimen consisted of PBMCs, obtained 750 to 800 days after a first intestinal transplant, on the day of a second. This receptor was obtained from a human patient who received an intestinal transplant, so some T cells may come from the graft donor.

DNA of the CDR3: TGTGCCAGTAGTATGGCCTCAAGTCGGAGCTCCTATAATTCACCCCTCCACTTT. This sequence encodes CASSMASSRSSYNSPLHF. V usage is TRBV19 and J usage is TRBJ1-6, with D hard to call. Germline V CDR1 and CDR2: LNHDA, SQIVND (reference sequence). This CDR3 is 18 amino acids long. V lost 3 bases to trimming and J lost 0 bases, with 15 bases between them. Full variable domain (outside the CDR3, taken from reference TRBV19 and TRBJ1-6): DGGITQSPKYLFRKEGQNVTLSCEQNLNHDAMYWYRQDPGQGLRLIYYSQIVNDFQKGDIAEGYSVSREKKESFPLTVTSAQKNPTAFYLCASSMASSRSSYNSPLHFGNGTRLTVT.